This T cell receptor beta chain emerged from a study of shared clonotypes between healthy human individuals. Overall study: Those who served as donors were a couple of women and a few men between the ages of 18 and 49. Study-wide points: Larger estimated richness was generally seen in naive subsets than in memory subsets. Clonotypes not shared had lower generation probabilities than those common to all four donors.

For this clone: The antigen is unknown.

Naive CD8 cells comprised CD45RO-negative, CCR7-positively selected cells, excluding terminally differentiated effector memory CD45RA+ cells. Adult donors, all healthy and HIV-negative, had no recent acute infections or vaccinations. Method: immunoSEQ multiplex PCR; TCRdb's copy keeps in-frame clones and lacks some. The sample records around 2.1 million clones, about 93% being singletons. Sequenced input: naive CD8+ T cells from PBMCs. This receptor was identified in a man younger than 35 in good health. Some clones in this sample may be carry-over from other donors' samples.

The CDR3 spells CASSLLAGGPKYF. The DNA of the CDR3 is TGTGCCAGCAGTTTACTAGCGGGAGGGCCTAAGTACTTC. V and J are TRBV28 and TRBJ2-7; 12 bases fit TRBD2. The CDR3 is 13 residues long. Germline V CDR1 and CDR2: MDHEN, SYDVKM. V shed 2 bases and J 11 bases; nucleotides not matched to a gene: 4.